This TCR beta chain was recorded in a study of memory CD4+ T cells and cytomegalovirus serostatus. In the case of this clone: Mismatch with germline at one junction end may stem from a read error.

CDR3 length equals 13 residues. Germline V gives CDR1 SSHAT, CDR2 FNYEAQ (reference sequence). The sort gate was single viable CD3+CD4+CD8-CD45RO+ cells for memory CD4+ T cells. Profiling relied on immunoSEQ multiplex PCR, and the TCRdb table lists in-frame clones only, not all of them. The table shows around 99,000 clones, with about 80% occurring only once. Sequenced sample: memory CD4+ T cells from blood. The chain has TRBV7-7 and TRBJ2-5; a weak D match, TRBD2 (5 bases). This clonotype was obtained from an adult in good health and CMV-seropositive. The CDR3 is CASSLGLGKTQYF. Here the CDR3 DNA reads TGTGCTAGCAGCCTTGGACTGGGGAAGACCCAGTACTTC. Complete variable domain (other parts from reference TRBV7-7 and TRBJ2-5): GAGVSQSPRYKVTKRGQDVTLRCDPISSHATLYWYQQALGQGPEFLTYFNYEAQPDKSGLPSDRFSAERPEGSISTLTIQRTEQRDSAMYRCASSLGLGKTQYFGPGTRLLVL.